This T cell receptor beta chain was sequenced in a study of beta chain features in type 1 diabetes (dated by TCRdb to the late 2010s). For the study in its entirety: Mean age, gender distribution, total cell number and subset yield did not differ between patients and healthy donors. A total of about 100,000,000 sorted cells were examined across all samples, and RNA yield correlated strongly with the number of cells per subset. In the study, TCRB repertoires of sorted circulating CD4+ T cell subsets from recently diagnosed type 1 diabetes patients were compared with those of matched healthy donors. Naive and central memory subsets were obtained from all 30 or so donors, but regulatory and stem cell-like memory subsets were isolated from only 8 patients and about 8 healthy donors. What the study reported, not specific to this receptor: Patients with type 1 diabetes made fewer insertions and deleted more nucleotides at VDJ recombination sites, implying thymic rearrangement abnormalities. Naive, central memory and regulatory TCRB repertoires appeared to be more alike among patients than among healthy donors. Because small numbers of individuals were included in the HLA sub-analyses, any influence of HLA type on TCRB rearrangement was left unresolved. PCR might favor shorter templates, but patient and control samples were amplified and corrected together, so any skew would affect both groups equally. Because cDNA rather than genomic DNA was sequenced, highly expressing activated cells could have been over-represented, although no difference in activation and CD3 levels was found between groups. A moderate but significant shortening of TCRB CDR3 length was observed in type 1 diabetes patients in all four CD4+ subsets.

Each donor gave one peripheral blood draw, averaging roughly 120 mL, which was collected into heparinised tubes. A BD FACSAria II and a panel including CD45RO, CCR7, CD25, CD127, CD95 and CD27 were used to sort naive, central memory, regulatory and stem cell-like memory CD4+ T cells. Every sorted population had a purity above 95%. PBMCs were isolated right away by Lymphoprep density gradient centrifugation and were stained directly, without culture. So that batch effects would be minimized, each experiment stained and sorted samples in pairs, pairing one healthy donor with one patient. The entire isolated RNA was reverse transcribed using the High Capacity cDNA Reverse Transcription Kit, and thus expressed TCRB transcripts were sequenced. Deep immunoSEQ sequencing was applied to naive, central memory and regulatory T cell samples, giving an average of roughly 3.5 million total reads per sample. Sorted cells were lysed in RLT buffer and RNA was extracted with DNase-treated RNeasy Micro or Mini kits, depending on cell number. Each cell subset was processed separately to prevent cross-contamination, with patient and healthy donor samples processed together. The immunoSEQ multiplex PCR was used to amplify TCRB sequences from cDNA, generating 87-bp fragments that spanned the CDR3 region. Sequencing of the amplicons was performed on the Illumina HiSeq platform. The original methods were these. PCR bias was computationally corrected using synthetic template baselines, reads within Hamming distance 2 were collapsed, and singletons that could not be merged were discarded. Reads were aligned to IMGT to assign V, D and J genes, CDR3 length, and insertions or deletions at six rearrangement sites. Within each subset, clonotype counts were normalized to sorted cell number, after which true diversity and Gini coefficients were computed with the tcR R package. The overlap coefficient, calculated on TCRB nucleotide sequences, was used to measure repertoire sharing. Out-of-frame TCRB sequences from naive cells were analyzed as a proxy for the pre-selection repertoire. As stored in TCRdb, this immuneACCESS dataset retains in-frame rearrangements with V and J assigned. A fraction of the clones does not appear; measured against another copy, unresolved V genes explain less than half of the discrepancy, and the remainder lacks a known reason. D and trimming were read from the DNA, whereas the V and J calls and clone size are those reported in that table. The sample profile shows 200,000 to 250,000 clones; about 14% of them were found once. Approximately 0.02% of the sample is held by the ten biggest clonotypes.

For this clone: Its antigen remains unidentified. The input lacks base qualities; no much larger clone sits a single base away.

CDR1 and CDR2, per the germline V gene, are MNHEY and SVGAGI. Compared with germline, V lacks 10 bases and J lacks 1 base; bases without a gene match: 5. The CDR3 runs 13 amino acids, cysteine and phenylalanine included. The CDR3 DNA has 39 bases and is translated from base 1. The sample consisted of naive CD4+ T cells from blood. Reading the label with the study, this specimen's cell subset or site is: true naive CD4+ T cells. The sequence came from a man under 40 with type 1 diabetes. The chain couples TRBV6-5 to TRBJ1-1, with 8 bases in between that match TRBD1. The CDR3 is CATLDRGNTEAFF. The nucleotide sequence is given as TGTGCCACCCTAGACAGGGGGAACACTGAAGCTTTCTTT.